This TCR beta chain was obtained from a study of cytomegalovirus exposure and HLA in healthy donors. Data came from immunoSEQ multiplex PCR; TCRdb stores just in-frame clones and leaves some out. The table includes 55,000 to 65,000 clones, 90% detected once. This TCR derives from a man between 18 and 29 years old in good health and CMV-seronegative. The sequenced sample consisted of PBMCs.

CDR3: CASSREYEQYF. CDR3 nucleotide sequence: TGTGCCAGCAGCCGGGAGTACGAGCAGTACTTC. The chain combines TRBV5-6 with TRBJ2-7, with D perhaps matching TRBD2 (6 bases). Deletions cut 4 bases from V and 4 bases from J, with 6 bases between. Looked up from germline, CDR1 is SGHDT and CDR2 is YYEEEE. The CDR3 spans 11 residues.